This TCR beta chain appears in the sequencing data of a study of Ad26.COV2.S vaccination and SARS-CoV-2 variants. Turning to the study itself: Donor got 5x10^10 or 1x10^11 viral particles of Ad26.COV2.S. Study-wide findings and caveats: Substantial breadth was reportedly displayed by spike-specific CD8+ and CD4+ T cell responses after vaccination.

Treatment given: some 19 received Ad26.COV2.S at low or high dose, single or two shots; about 5 received placebo; per-sample allocation not given. Following the first vaccine or placebo injection, samples were taken on day 63. The shot given was an Ad26 vector that makes Wuhan-strain SARS-CoV-2 spike. The table came from immunoSEQ multiplex PCR; TCRdb's copy has only in-frame clones and leaves some out. The profile covers some 410,000 clones, with roughly 90% appearing a single time and under 2% taken by the ten largest. Comment on this clone: Its cognate antigen is unknown.

V gave up 2 bases and J gave up 4 bases, with 17 bases separating them. Germline CDR1 reads MDHEN; CDR2 reads SYDVKM. The CDR3 covers 16 residues. This TCR derives from a person between 18 and 60 years old who received the Ad26.COV2.S COVID-19 vaccine or a placebo. The starting material was peripheral blood, obtained in a trial of Ad26.COV2.S vaccine versus placebo. The chain uses TRBV28 and TRBJ1-2, with D tentatively TRBD1 (5 bases). DNA for the CDR3: TGTGCCAGCAGTTTAGTTCTGGGGGTGCTGGGCTATGGCTACACCTTC. Encoded protein: CASSLVLGVLGYGYTF.